Listed here are 19 T cell receptor beta chains from one sample, sequenced in a study of control samples from healthy donors and cancer patients (dated by TCRdb to the early 2020s). The receptor library was made with the immunoSEQ multiplex PCR assay. TCRdb provides this immuneACCESS table in a form limited to in-frame rearrangements. Some clones are lacking; in checked studies, under half of them reflect an unresolved V gene, and why the rest are absent is not known. This sample gives 260,000 or so clones in total; over 70% of them show up just once. The ten largest make up 10% to 15% of the sample. Input material: PBMCs. These receptors were collected from a woman between 55 and 75 years old with lung cancer.

The V gene is TRBV18, the J gene TRBJ1-2; weak D call: TRBD1 (6 bases). V gave up 2 bases and J gave up 2 bases, with 12 bases separating them. This CDR3 is built from 15 residues. Germline lookup yields CDR1 KGHSH and CDR2 LQKENI. CDR3 in DNA: TGTGCCAGCTCACCAACAGGGCCCCCCAACTATGGCTACACCTTC. Translating gives CASSPTGPPNYGYTF.

On this clone: The same CDR3 arises from other DNA sequences in this sample as well. The J gene is TRBJ2-7, the V gene TRBV5-1, with 8 bases identical to TRBD1. Per germline, CDR1 SGHRS and CDR2 YFSETQ. The CDR3 runs to 12 residues. With 0 bases clipped from V and 7 bases from J, the junction kept 0 bases outside the gene matches. CDR3 nucleotide sequence: TGCGCCAGCAGCTTGGGGACAGGGGAGCAGTACTTC. This encodes CASSLGTGEQYF.

This chain uses TRBV3-1 (or the pseudogene TRBV3-2) with TRBJ1-2; D is unresolved. The CDR3 loop spans 13 amino acids. Germline CDR1 reads LGHDT; CDR2 reads YNNKEL (reference sequence). Between the trimmed V and J ends, which lost 1 base and 5 bases, there was a span of 8 bases. CDR3 DNA: TGTGCCAGCAGCCAAGCCCCAAGGTATGGCTACACCTTC. Translation gives CASSQAPRYGYTF.

This chain links TRBV15 with TRBJ2-2; D is ambiguous. Germline CDR1 LNHNV, CDR2 YYDKDF (reference sequence). The length of the CDR3 is 14 residues. V lost 0 bases and J 5 bases, leaving 7 bases between the germline ends. This CDR3 reads CATSRDPITGELFF. CDR3 nucleotides: TGTGCCACCAGCAGAGACCCGATAACCGGGGAGCTGTTTTTT.

V is TRBV5-1 and J is TRBJ2-7; 11 bases are a match to TRBD1. This CDR3 is 14 amino acids long. Germline V gene sequence: CDR1 SGHRS, CDR2 YFSETQ. Unmatched junction bases numbered 3, after V lost 5 bases and J lost 2 bases. The CDR3 spells CASSGQGATYEQYF. The DNA of the CDR3 is TGCGCCAGCAGTGGACAGGGGGCTACCTACGAGCAGTACTTC.

This chain joins TRBV2 and TRBJ1-5; 8 bases map to TRBD1. The length of the CDR3 is 16 residues. J lost 7 bases, V lost 6 bases, and 14 bases had no gene match. Germline loops: CDR1 SNHLY, CDR2 FYNNEI. The CDR3 sequence: CASRGSLDRVGQPQHF. The CDR3 DNA sequence: TGTGCCAGCAGGGGTTCACTGGACAGGGTCGGGCAGCCCCAGCATTTT.

This rearrangement joins TRBV7-3 to TRBJ2-2, with D tentatively TRBD1 (5 bases). Germline assignment: CDR1 SGHTA and CDR2 FQGTGA. The CDR3 length is 14 residues. The V end was cut by 4 bases, the J end by 5 bases, with 11 bases between. The CDR3 DNA sequence: TGTGCCAGCAGCTCGACAGTTTCTACCGGGGAGCTGTTTTTT. Residues: CASSSTVSTGELFF.

The chain joins TRBV6-1 to TRBJ1-2, with 12 bases aligning to TRBD1. Germline trimming cut 0 bases from V and 7 bases from J; bases unmatched to any gene: 3. CDR3 length: 15 residues. Germline values: CDR1 MNHNS, CDR2 SASEGT. The CDR3 here is CASSEAGQGARGYTF. CDR3 DNA sequence: TGTGCCAGCAGTGAAGCGGGACAGGGGGCGCGTGGCTACACCTTC.

This chain joins TRBV5-1 and TRBJ2-1; TRBD2 is a possible D gene (5 bases). Trimming took 1 base from V and 3 from J, leaving 5 bases between them. This CDR3 has 13 residues. Germline lookup yields CDR1 SGHRS and CDR2 YFSETQ. Here the CDR3 DNA reads TGCGCCAGCAGCTTGACTAGCTACAATGAGCAGTTCTTC. It encodes CASSLTSYNEQFF.

In regard to this clone: This same CDR3 is encoded by further DNA sequences in the sample. The chain has TRBV6-6 and TRBJ1-3, with a tentative D call TRBD1 (5 bases). V was shortened by 2 bases and J by 2 bases, with 7 bases between the two germline ends. In germline, CDR1 is MNHNY, CDR2 SVGAGI (reference sequence). The CDR3 is 14 residues long. In DNA, the CDR3 is TGTGCCAGCAGTTACGGGGGACCTGGAAACACCATATATTTT. This gives the protein CASSYGGPGNTIYF.

In this sample, this clone turned up a few times. The chain uses TRBV12-3 or TRBV12-4 and TRBJ1-3; tentatively, D is TRBD1 (6 bases). The CDR3 extends over 13 amino acids. Trimming took off 5 bases at V and 4 bases at J, with 9 bases between the two ends. CDR3 in amino acids: CASSTGIGNTIYF. CDR3 DNA sequence: TGTGCCAGCAGTACAGGGATCGGAAACACCATATATTTT.

In DNA, the CDR3 is TGTGCCAGCAGCTCCGGACAGGGCAACACAGATACGCAGTATTTT. This sequence encodes CASSSGQGNTDTQYF. The chain recombines TRBV11-3 with TRBJ2-3, with 8 bases aligning to TRBD1. CDR1 is SGHNT, CDR2 YENEEA, per germline. Trimming at V came to 4 bases and at J to 2 bases, leaving 5 bases not matched to a gene. This CDR3 region has 15 residues.

The J gene is TRBJ1-1, the V gene TRBV15, with D maybe TRBD1 (5 bases). Germline V lookup: CDR1 LNHNV, CDR2 YYDKDF (reference sequence). The CDR3 has 14 amino acids. V was clipped by 0 bases and J by 7 bases, with 12 bases between them. The CDR3 protein is CATSRERRQSEAFF. In DNA form, the CDR3 reads TGTGCCACCAGCAGAGAAAGACGACAGAGTGAAGCTTTCTTT.

This clone showed up just once. This chain connects TRBV5-1 to TRBJ2-5; perhaps D is TRBD1 or TRBD2 (5 bases each). This CDR3 contains 14 residues. Trimming pared 4 bases from V and 5 bases from J, leaving 15 bases between. CDR1 and CDR2 from the germline V gene are SGHRS and YFSETQ. The CDR3 loop is CASSMGTAVETQYF. The CDR3 DNA reads TGCGCCAGCAGCATGGGGACGGCCGTGGAGACCCAGTACTTC.

The rearrangement links TRBV5-1 to TRBJ2-5; tentatively, D is TRBD2 (6 bases). CDR3 length equals 13 residues. Trimming stripped 4 bases from V and 5 bases from J, with 12 bases between. Germline lookup yields CDR1 SGHRS and CDR2 YFSETQ. The CDR3 DNA follows: TGCGCCAGCAGCCCGGACTACGGGGAGACCCAGTACTTC. Translated: CASSPDYGETQYF.

The V and J genes are TRBV19 and TRBJ1-1; TRBD1 is a possible D gene (5 bases). V lost 3 bases and J lost 4, with 24 bases in between. The CDR3 spans 18 residues. In germline, CDR1 is LNHDA, CDR2 SQIVND (reference sequence). The CDR3 here is CASSIDPGTQYGTTEAFF. The CDR3 DNA reads TGTGCCAGTAGTATTGATCCCGGGACGCAATACGGGACCACTGAAGCTTTCTTT.

The chain employs TRBV5-1 and TRBJ2-7, with 8 positions matching TRBD1. V lost 0 bases to trimming and J lost 4 bases; unmatched junction nucleotides: 3. From germline, CDR1 is SGHRS and CDR2 YFSETQ. The CDR3 totals 14 residues. Here the CDR3 DNA reads TGCGCCAGCAGCTTGGGTGGGACAGGATACGAGCAGTACTTC. Translating gives CASSLGGTGYEQYF.

The rearrangement links TRBV5-1 to TRBJ2-7; tentative D call: TRBD2 (7 bases). Germline V gene sequence: CDR1 SGHRS, CDR2 YFSETQ. The ends were cut back, 4 bases at V and 5 bases at J, with 22 bases in the middle. The length of the CDR3 is 16 residues. The CDR3 DNA sequence: TGCGCCAGCAGCCCTTGGGCGGGGGCAAATAGCCACGAGCAGTACTTC. Encoded protein: CASSPWAGANSHEQYF. Full variable domain (outside the CDR3, taken from reference TRBV5-1 and TRBJ2-7): KAGVTQTPRYLIKTRGQQVTLSCSPISGHRSVSWYQQTPGQGLQFLFEYFSETQRNKGNFPGRFSGRQFSNSRSEMNVSTLELGDSALYLCASSPWAGANSHEQYFGPGTRLTVT.

This clone was counted between two and nine times. The rearrangement joins TRBV25-1 to TRBJ1-1; 10 bases fit TRBD1. The CDR3 covers 16 residues. J lost 5 bases, V lost 6 bases, and 12 bases had no gene match. The germline V gene encodes CDR1 MGHDK and CDR2 SYGVNS. The CDR3 protein is CASRGGTGARRTEAFF. In nucleotides, the CDR3 is TGTGCCAGCAGGGGAGGGACAGGGGCCCGGAGGACTGAAGCTTTCTTT.